The rows below give T cell receptor beta chains drawn from one sample of a study of T cell changes during pregnancy in multiple sclerosis. The method was immunoSEQ multiplex PCR; TCRdb's version includes in-frame clones alone and lacks a portion of them. The profile shows 45,000 to 65,000 clones, over 90% of them singletons. The specimen comprised CD8+ T cells from peripheral blood mononuclear cells, sampled in the third trimester of pregnancy. The receptors come from a female donor with multiple sclerosis, enrolled in a pregnancy study. CDR3s include the opening cysteine and the closing phenylalanine or tryptophan. D genes are given only for firm matches. Part of the rows lack a size; the others show once, few, many or a class for expanded clones.

.	TRBV15	.	TRBJ1-5	CATSRGEGQPQHF	TGTGCCACCAGCAGAGGCGAGGGACAGCCCCAGCATTTT
.	TRBV6-5	once	TRBJ1-1	CASSYSIVTEAFF	TGTGCCAGCAGTTACTCGATAGTGACTGAAGCTTTCTTT
TRBD2	TRBV6-1	.	TRBJ2-3	CASSPTSGSSDTQYF	TGTGCCAGCAGTCCAACTAGCGGGAGTTCAGATACGCAGTATTTT
.	TRBV30	.	TRBJ1-5	CAWSLGLERAHSNQPQHF	TGTGCCTGGAGTCTCGGACTGGAACGGGCCCATAGCAATCAGCCCCAGCATTTT
.	TRBV30	.	TRBJ2-3	CAWSVHGGGLDTQYF	TGTGCCTGGAGTGTACATGGAGGGGGCCTAGATACGCAGTATTTT
.	TRBV4-2	.	TRBJ2-7	CASSWGPTYEQYF	TGTGCCAGCAGCTGGGGCCCAACCTACGAGCAGTACTTC
TRBD1	TRBV19	.	TRBJ2-3	CASSLTTGSDTQYF	TGTGCCAGTAGTCTCACGACAGGGTCAGATACGCAGTATTTT
TRBD2	TRBV2	.	TRBJ2-3	CASSMTSLSTDTQYF	TGTGCCAGCAGTATGACTAGCCTTAGCACAGATACGCAGTATTTT
.	TRBV10-1	.	TRBJ1-1	CASSDRVNTEAFF	TGCGCCAGCAGTGACAGGGTGAACACTGAAGCTTTCTTT
TRBD2	TRBV6-5	.	TRBJ2-7	CASSGGLAGSYEQYF	TGTGCCAGCAGTGGGGGACTAGCGGGGTCCTACGAGCAGTACTTC
.	TRBV19	.	TRBJ1-2	CASSILTGTYGYTF	TGTGCCAGTAGTATTTTAACAGGGACCTATGGCTACACCTTC
TRBD2	TRBV28	once	TRBJ2-3	CASTPRERGRVADTQYF	TGTGCCAGCACCCCCAGGGAGCGGGGTAGGGTCGCAGATACGCAGTATTTT
TRBD1	TRBV6-5	.	TRBJ1-2	CASSTGDGYTF	TGTGCCAGCAGTACAGGGGATGGCTACACCTTC
.	TRBV5-1	once	TRBJ1-2	CASSLVSGDGYTF	TGCGCCAGCAGCTTGGTGTCAGGGGATGGCTACACCTTC
.	TRBV30	once	TRBJ2-7	CAWSPAIPMNPESNFYEQYF	TGTGCCTGGAGTCCTGCCATACCCATGAACCCCGAGTCCAACTTCTACGAGCAGTACTTC
TRBD1	TRBV7-9	.	TRBJ2-7	CASSLPSGQVNSYEQYF	TGTGCCAGCAGCTTACCCTCGGGACAGGTAAACTCCTACGAGCAGTACTTC
TRBD1	TRBV7-6	few	TRBJ1-2	CASSTRDRGFEFAGYTF	TGTGCCAGCAGCACCCGGGACAGGGGGTTTGAATTCGCTGGCTACACCTTC
TRBD1	TRBV6-1	.	TRBJ2-6	CASSETGAGANVLTF	TGTGCCAGCAGTGAAACAGGGGCTGGGGCCAACGTCCTGACTTTC
.	TRBV6-6	.	TRBJ2-7	CASSVRKTEQYF	TGTGCCAGCAGTGTGCGCAAGACAGAGCAGTACTTC
TRBD1	TRBV27	.	TRBJ1-2	CASSSGQGYGYTF	TGTGCCAGCAGTTCGGGACAGGGCTATGGCTACACCTTC
TRBD1	TRBV4-1	.	TRBJ2-1	CASSQRQGSYNEQFF	TGCGCCAGCAGCCAAAGACAGGGGTCCTACAATGAGCAGTTCTTC
TRBD1	TRBV29-1	.	TRBJ1-2	CSVPGGEAYGYTF	TGCAGCGTTCCAGGGGGCGAGGCCTATGGCTACACCTTC
.	TRBV29-1	.	TRBJ1-1	CSVDLGRAGEAFF	TGCAGCGTCGACCTCGGGAGGGCGGGTGAAGCTTTCTTT
.	TRBV15	.	TRBJ2-7	CATSRSSSVSYEQYF	TGTGCCACCAGCAGATCCTCTAGCGTCTCCTACGAGCAGTACTTC
.	TRBV27	.	TRBJ1-5	CASSLFPPTEQHF	TGTGCCAGCAGTTTATTCCCTCCGACAGAACAGCATTTT
TRBD2	TRBV7-9	.	TRBJ2-7	CASSLAVSGSGYEQYF	TGTGCCAGCAGCTTAGCGGTGAGCGGGAGCGGTTACGAGCAGTACTTC
.	TRBV10-2	.	TRBJ2-5	CASSDGAVATQYF	TGCGCCAGCAGTGATGGTGCGGTCGCGACCCAGTACTTC
TRBD1	TRBV5-8	.	TRBJ1-1	CASSGQGGTEAFF	TGTGCCAGCAGCGGACAGGGAGGAACTGAAGCTTTCTTT
TRBD1	TRBV13	once	TRBJ2-3	CASSLGDRVTDTQYF	TGTGCCAGCAGCTTAGGCGACAGGGTTACAGATACGCAGTATTTT
.	TRBV7-8	.	TRBJ2-7	CASSLRDSPYEQYF	TGTGCCAGCAGCTTACGGGACTCCCCCTACGAGCAGTACTTC
.	TRBV6-5	.	TRBJ2-2	CASSYSTGTGELFF	TGTGCCAGCAGTTACTCGACGGGCACCGGGGAGCTGTTTTTT
.	TRBV7-3	once	TRBJ1-3	CASSLSSLSSGNTIYF	TGTGCCAGCAGCTTAAGTTCCCTTAGCTCTGGAAACACCATATATTTT
.	TRBV30	.	TRBJ1-5	CAWSLNTGSNQPQHF	TGTGCCTGGAGTCTGAATACAGGGTCCAATCAGCCCCAGCATTTT
TRBD2	TRBV28	.	TRBJ2-7	CASNYLAGAEQYF	TGTGCCAGCAACTATCTAGCGGGAGCCGAGCAGTACTTC
TRBD2	TRBV6-6	.	TRBJ2-1	CASKALAGGRNEQFF	TGTGCCAGCAAGGCCCTAGCGGGAGGGAGGAATGAGCAGTTCTTC
.	TRBV13	once	TRBJ2-1	CASSYVANEQFF	TGTGCCAGCAGCTACGTAGCCAATGAGCAGTTCTTC
.	TRBV6-1	.	TRBJ1-5	CASSDRLQGVGNQPQHF	TGTGCCAGCAGTGACAGATTACAGGGAGTAGGCAATCAGCCCCAGCATTTT
TRBD2	TRBV7-9	.	TRBJ2-1	CASSSTSGRSYNEQFF	TGTGCCAGCAGCTCAACTAGCGGTCGCTCCTACAATGAGCAGTTCTTC
TRBD1	TRBV18	.	TRBJ2-2	CASSPPGQGAGELFF	TGTGCCAGCTCACCACCGGGACAGGGCGCCGGGGAGCTGTTTTTT
TRBD1	TRBV7-2	.	TRBJ2-5	CASSWTGAGAETQYF	TGTGCCAGCAGCTGGACAGGGGCGGGGGCAGAGACCCAGTACTTC
.	TRBV27	.	TRBJ1-1	CASRGGREAEAFF	TGTGCCAGCAGGGGAGGGAGGGAAGCTGAAGCTTTCTTT